Sequencing of this T cell receptor beta chain was carried out in a study of OX40 agonist ivuxolimab in advanced cancers. The CDR3 is made up of 15 amino acids. Germline loops: CDR1 SEHNR, CDR2 FQNEAQ (reference sequence). The J segment lost 7 bases and the V segment lost 6 bases, leaving 8 bases of the junction unmatched. Repertoires were generated with immunoSEQ multiplex PCR, while TCRdb's copy carries only in-frame clones and drops some. The table includes tens of thousands of clones, over 80% detected once. This sample comprised CD4+ or CD8+ T cells sorted from blood, obtained in a trial of the OX40 agonist ivuxolimab. The sequence derives from an adult with an advanced solid tumor such as melanoma, head and neck, liver or kidney cancer. The genes are TRBV7-9 and TRBJ2-3; 12 bases match TRBD2. Here the CDR3 DNA reads TGTGCCAGCAGATTCTCTAGCGGGGGGGCTTATACGCAGTATTTT. It is translated as CASRFSSGGAYTQYF.